This T cell receptor beta chain emerged from a study of cytomegalovirus exposure and HLA in healthy donors. Whole-study context: Genetic ancestry analysis placed around 76% of the 398 donors that were genotyped in the Caucasian-associated cluster.

This clone was counted a single time. Its antigen is currently unknown. Study conclusions and caveats: In vitro testing confirmed three CMV-associated chains as specific for CMV antigens. Common viral pathogens seemed to be connected with several of the most significant clusters, according to a later analysis.

With 2 bases clipped from V and 7 bases from J, the junction kept 10 bases outside the gene matches. In germline, CDR1 is MGHRA, CDR2 YSYEKL. There are 16 residues in the CDR3. PCR used 60 Vbeta primers and 13 Jbeta primers. In the authors' workflow: Later analysis identified approximately 80 million unique TCR beta chains, 10 million to 12 million shared. Profiling relied on immunoSEQ multiplex PCR, and the TCRdb table lists in-frame clones only, not all of them. Clonal size and the V and J genes are those of that table, whereas D and trimming came from the DNA. The table shows about 150,000 clones, with approximately 80% occurring only once.

The sequencing sample was made of PBMCs. This TCR came from a male donor in good health and CMV-seronegative. J is TRBJ1-2 and V is TRBV4-1, with 10 nucleotides matching TRBD1. This chain's CDR3 is CASSQMRDRGGGGYTF. The CDR3 DNA reads as TGCGCCAGCAGCCAAATGCGGGACAGGGGCGGTGGTGGCTACACCTTC.